Listed here are 27 T cell receptor beta chains from one sample, sequenced in a study of blood T cells in healthy people across ages. Combining a sample-barcoded 5' primer with a J-beta primer mix, a second PCR ran for roughly 7 to 12 cycles. TCRdb re-derived calls from the 5' RACE reads in MiXCR, one entry per CDR3 protein. The table lists over a million distinct CDR3 sequences, roughly 43% of them singletons. The sequencing input was blood. The source is a woman aged 18-35 years in good health.

This clonotype turned up a few times. CDR3 nucleotides: TGTGCCAGCAGTTATGGGGATAGGATCTACAATGAGCAGTTCTTC. Its protein product is CASSYGDRIYNEQFF. This sequence joins TRBV6-2 or TRBV6-3 and TRBJ2-1; D not resolved. Trimming shortened V by 3 bases and J by 3 bases, and 12 bases separated the two germline ends. The CDR3 spans 15 residues. The germline V gene encodes CDR1 MNHEY and CDR2 SVGEGT.

The rearrangement links TRBV24-1 to TRBJ2-3; the D is unclear. CDR1 and CDR2 from the germline V gene are KGHDR and SFDVKD. The CDR3 consists of 14 residues. Trimming removed 9 bases from V and 6 bases from J, with 18 bases in between. The CDR3 coding sequence is TGTGCCACCGGCCAAGGCTGGGTCGGCGATACGCAGTATTTT. Residues: CATGQGWVGDTQYF.

This clonotype was recorded a few times. This chain connects TRBV28 to TRBJ1-1, with a weak D call TRBD1 (6 bases). This CDR3 is 14 amino acids long. CDR1 is MDHEN, CDR2 SYDVKM, per germline. V was clipped by 5 bases and J by 5 bases, with 15 bases between them. The CDR3 sequence is CASSVQGRITEAFF. CDR3 DNA: TGTGCCAGCAGTGTTCAGGGGCGAATTACTGAAGCTTTCTTT.

Concerning this clonotype itself: Mismatch with germline at one junction end may stem from a read error. This sequence joins TRBV7-6 and TRBJ1-4, with 9 bases matching TRBD1. This CDR3 is 14 amino acids long. Germline CDR1 reads SGHVS; CDR2 reads FNYEAQ. This CDR3 reads CASSTGGWGEELFF. The CDR3 nucleotides are TGTGCCAGCAGCACAGGGGGCTGGGGTGAAGAACTGTTTTTT.

This clonotype was picked up a small number of times. The chain joins TRBV20-1 to TRBJ2-1; D remains ambiguous. Trimming took 6 bases from V and 0 from J, leaving 15 bases between them. The CDR3 runs 15 residues. Germline CDR1 reads DFQATT; CDR2 reads SNEGSKA (reference sequence). CDR3 in amino acids: CSARYGQSSYNEQFF. The DNA of the CDR3 is TGCAGTGCGAGATACGGGCAGAGCTCCTACAATGAGCAGTTCTTC.

The chain couples TRBV29-1 to TRBJ2-7; D not certain. The CDR3 runs 11 residues. V was trimmed by 3 bases and J by 6 bases, leaving 9 bases between them. Germline V lookup: CDR1 SQVTM, CDR2 ANQGSEA. The chain's CDR3 is CSVEEGSEQYF. For the CDR3, the DNA is TGCAGCGTTGAGGAAGGGTCCGAGCAGTACTTC.

CDR3 DNA: TGTGCCAGCAGCCAAGATGCGTTTAGCGGGAGTAGTACCGGGGAGCTGTTTTTT. Translated, it gives CASSQDAFSGSSTGELFF. The chain joins TRBV4-2 to TRBJ2-2; 9 bases fit TRBD2. Germline V gene lookup returns CDR1 LGHNA and CDR2 YNFKEQ. V lost 0 bases, J lost 5 bases, and 10 bases stayed unmatched. This CDR3 is 18 amino acids long.

CDR3 coding DNA: TGCGCCAGCAGCTTGGGTACGGGGGGCGCAGTAGGCTACACCTTC. Its protein is CASSLGTGGAVGYTF. V is TRBV5-1 and J is TRBJ1-2, with D tentatively TRBD1 (6 bases). The V end lost 0 bases, the J end lost 8 bases, and 17 bases lay between the germline ends. The CDR3 is 15 residues long. CDR1 is SGHRS, CDR2 YFSETQ, per germline.

This clonotype was found a few times. The chain joins TRBV29-1 to TRBJ1-6, with 10 positions matching TRBD1. Germline V gene sequence: CDR1 SQVTM, CDR2 ANQGSEA. The CDR3 runs to 13 residues. V dropped 7 bases and J dropped 9; count of bases not matched to a gene: 6. CDR3 region: CSATTGGSSPLHF. The DNA for the CDR3 is TGCAGCGCAACGACAGGGGGCAGTTCACCCCTCCACTTT.

For this clonotype: Sequence at one end of the junction differs from germline and may be a read error. The gene calls are TRBV4-1 and TRBJ2-7; 7 bases are shared with TRBD2. Germline loops: CDR1 MGHRA, CDR2 YSYEKL. The CDR3 totals 15 residues. In nucleotides, the CDR3 is TGCGCCAGCAGCGAAGAGGGAGGGTCATTCTACGAGCAGTACTTC. It specifies CASSEEGGSFYEQYF.

The V call is TRBV29-1, the J call TRBJ2-3, with 8 bases lining up with TRBD1. From germline, CDR1 is SQVTM and CDR2 ANQGSEA. The CDR3 runs 13 residues. With 8 bases clipped from V and 3 bases from J, the junction kept 7 bases outside the gene matches. CDR3 protein: CSQGTGGTDTQYF. DNA for the CDR3: TGCAGCCAGGGGACAGGCGGGACAGATACGCAGTATTTT.

This chain connects TRBV6-2 or TRBV6-3 to TRBJ1-5; D unclear. CDR3 length equals 15 residues. Per germline, CDR1 MNHEY and CDR2 SVGEGT. Trimming stripped 0 bases from V and 2 bases from J, with 8 bases between. CDR3 in amino acids: CASSYSRGGNQPQHF. As DNA, the CDR3 is TGTGCCAGCAGTTACTCGCGCGGAGGCAATCAGCCCCAGCATTTT.

V and J are TRBV20-1 and TRBJ2-3; possible D gene TRBD1, 5 bases. The germline gives CDR1 DFQATT, CDR2 SNEGSKA (reference sequence). The CDR3 length is 14 residues. V was cut by 5 bases and J by 8 bases, with 20 bases left in between. The CDR3 DNA is TGCAGTGCTTACCCCTCCAGGGCGGTAGGTACGCAGTATTTT. Its translation is CSAYPSRAVGTQYF.

The chain combines TRBV20-1 with TRBJ1-1; no reliable D call. From germline, CDR1 is DFQATT and CDR2 SNEGSKA (reference sequence). V lost 0 bases and J lost 7, with 15 bases in between. CDR3 length: 14 amino acids. The CDR3 bases are TGCAGTGCTAGAGAGAGTAAAAGGTTAAGTGAAGCTTTCTTT. Its protein is CSARESKRLSEAFF.

The CDR3: CASSLGDTRNYGYTF. The CDR3 DNA sequence: TGTGCCAGCAGCTTAGGAGACACCAGGAACTATGGCTACACCTTC. The chain couples TRBV7-9 to TRBJ1-2; no clear D. V lost 1 base, J lost 2 bases, and 11 bases lay in between. Germline V gene lookup returns CDR1 SEHNR and CDR2 FQNEAQ (reference sequence). The CDR3 sequence is 15 residues long.

This sequence joins TRBV27 and TRBJ1-2, with TRBD1 matching 10 bases. CDR3 length equals 14 residues. J lost 6 bases, V lost 4 bases, and 5 bases had no gene match. Germline CDR1 is MNHEY and CDR2 is SMNVEV (reference sequence). CDR3 protein: CASSSDRGIDGYTF. CDR3 sequence (DNA): TGTGCCAGCAGTTCGGACAGGGGGATTGATGGCTACACCTTC.

This clonotype occurred a few times. The chain couples TRBV4-3 to TRBJ1-4, with 10 bases identical to TRBD1. Germline CDR1 LGHNA, CDR2 YSLEER. The V and J ends lost 3 bases and 6 bases, in that order; junction bases with no gene match: 7. The CDR3 loop spans 16 amino acids. The CDR3 loop reads CASSQRGTGEYEKLFF. CDR3 DNA: TGCGCCAGCAGCCAGAGGGGGACAGGGGAATATGAAAAACTGTTTTTT.

The chain links TRBV7-2 to TRBJ2-7; possible D gene TRBD2, 5 bases. CDR3 length: 14 residues. V lost 5 bases to trimming and J lost 0 bases, with 11 bases between them. Germline CDR1 SGHTA, CDR2 FQGNSA. The CDR3 DNA reads as TGTGCCAGCAGCCCACTGCGGGCCTCCTACGAGCAGTACTTC. Its protein product is CASSPLRASYEQYF.

V is TRBV9 and J is TRBJ2-5; D gene uncertain. V shed 6 bases and J shed 11 bases, with 17 bases lying between them. CDR3 length: 12 amino acids. Germline loops: CDR1 SGDLS, CDR2 YYNGEE. CDR3 amino acids: CASNNPGKEQYF. CDR3 nucleotides: TGTGCCAGCAACAACCCAGGAAAAGAGCAGTACTTC. Based on the CDR3 plus reference TRBV9 and TRBJ2-5, the full variable domain is DSGVTQTPKHLITATGQRVTLRCSPRSGDLSVYWYQQSLDQGLQFLIQYYNGEERAKGNILERFSAQQFPDLHSELNLSSLELGDSALYFCASNNPGKEQYFGPGTRLLVL.

The V and J genes are TRBV20-1 and TRBJ2-5; D unclear. The CDR3 contains 16 residues. Germline loops: CDR1 DFQATT, CDR2 SNEGSKA (reference sequence). Trimming took 0 bases from V and 2 from J, leaving 16 bases between them. In DNA form, the CDR3 reads TGCAGTGCTAGAGATCTAAGTCGAGGTCAGCAAGAGACCCAGTACTTC. The encoded protein is CSARDLSRGQQETQYF.

The chain has TRBV21-1 and TRBJ2-4. TRBV21-1 is annotated as a pseudogene. The CDR3 has 15 residues. CDR3 coding DNA: TGTGCCAGCAGCAGAACTACAGTAGCCAAAAACATTCAGTACTTC. Amino acid sequence: CASSRTTVAKNIQYF.

This clonotype was counted only a few times. This chain connects TRBV6-5 to TRBJ2-7, with D hard to call. This CDR3 has 14 amino acids. The V and J ends lost 0 bases and 2 bases respectively, with 8 bases between them. Germline CDR1 MNHEY, CDR2 SVGAGI. CDR3 coding DNA: TGTGCCAGCAGTTACTCGAACACGGCCTACGAGCAGTACTTC. Protein product: CASSYSNTAYEQYF.

The V gene is TRBV20-1, the J gene TRBJ1-4, with 9 bases aligning to TRBD1. V lost 3 bases to trimming and J lost 8 bases; unmatched junction nucleotides: 4. The germline V gene encodes CDR1 DFQATT and CDR2 SNEGSKA (reference sequence). The CDR3 sequence is 13 residues long. DNA of the CDR3: TGCAGTGCTAGGACAGGGGGTGGCGAAAAACTGTTTTTT. Its protein product is CSARTGGGEKLFF.

There are a few counts of this clonotype. The chain has TRBV20-1 and TRBJ2-1; 14 bases match TRBD2. V was pared by 6 bases and J by 0 bases, with 10 bases of the junction left unmatched. CDR1 is DFQATT and CDR2 is SNEGSKA in the germline V gene (reference sequence). This CDR3 spans 18 amino acids. The CDR3 DNA is TGCAGTGCCCCGACTAGCGGGGGGGGCTTAAGCTCCTACAATGAGCAGTTCTTC. This codes for CSAPTSGGGLSSYNEQFF.

This chain uses TRBV5-1 with TRBJ1-1, with D possibly matching TRBD1 (5 bases). CDR3 length: 14 amino acids. V was cut by 5 bases and J by 5 bases, with 16 bases left in between. Germline V gene sequence: CDR1 SGHRS, CDR2 YFSETQ. This chain's CDR3 is CASSWWGTGTEAFF. The CDR3 nucleotides are TGCGCCAGCAGTTGGTGGGGGACGGGGACTGAAGCTTTCTTT.

This clonotype showed up just a few times. The chain links TRBV5-1 to TRBJ2-3; D is undetermined. Deletions cut 4 bases from V and 6 bases from J, with 12 bases between. CDR3 length: 13 residues. Germline lookup yields CDR1 SGHRS and CDR2 YFSETQ. As DNA, the CDR3 is TGCGCCAGCAGCCCCCAAAGCTTGGATACGCAGTATTTT. Its translation is CASSPQSLDTQYF.

This clonotype turned up a few times. This chain connects TRBV5-1 to TRBJ2-3, with D possibly TRBD2 on 6 matching bases. The CDR3 is 14 amino acids. V lost 2 bases to trimming and J lost 4 bases, with 11 bases between them. The germline V gene has CDR1 SGHRS and CDR2 YFSETQ. CDR3 DNA: TGCGCCAGCAGCTTAGGAGGGATAGCAGATACGCAGTATTTT. Translation: CASSLGGIADTQYF.